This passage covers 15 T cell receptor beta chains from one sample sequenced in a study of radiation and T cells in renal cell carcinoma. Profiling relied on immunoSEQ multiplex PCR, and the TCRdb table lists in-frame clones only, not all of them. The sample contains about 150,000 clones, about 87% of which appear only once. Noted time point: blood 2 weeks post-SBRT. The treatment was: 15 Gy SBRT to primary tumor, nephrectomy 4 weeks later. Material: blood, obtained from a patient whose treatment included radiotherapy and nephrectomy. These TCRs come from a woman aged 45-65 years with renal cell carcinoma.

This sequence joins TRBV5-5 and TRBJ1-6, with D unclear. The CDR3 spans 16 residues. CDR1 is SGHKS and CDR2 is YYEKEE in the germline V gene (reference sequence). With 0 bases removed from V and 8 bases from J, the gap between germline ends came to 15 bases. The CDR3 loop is CASSLGIGEWDSPLHF. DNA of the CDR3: TGTGCCAGCAGCTTGGGGATCGGGGAATGGGATTCACCCCTCCACTTT.

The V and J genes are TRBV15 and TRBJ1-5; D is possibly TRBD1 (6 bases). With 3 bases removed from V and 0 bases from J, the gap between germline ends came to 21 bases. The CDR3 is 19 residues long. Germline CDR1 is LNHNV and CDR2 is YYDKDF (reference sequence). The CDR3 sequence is CATSSSPWTADYSNQPQHF. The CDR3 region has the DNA TGTGCCACCAGCAGTTCCCCTTGGACAGCAGATTATAGCAATCAGCCCCAGCATTTT.

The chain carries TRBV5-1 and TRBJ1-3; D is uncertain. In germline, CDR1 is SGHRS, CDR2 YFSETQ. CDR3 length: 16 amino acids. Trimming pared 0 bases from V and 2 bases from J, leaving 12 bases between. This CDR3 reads CASSLAMTETGNTIYF. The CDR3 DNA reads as TGCGCCAGCAGCTTGGCCATGACCGAGACTGGAAACACCATATATTTT.

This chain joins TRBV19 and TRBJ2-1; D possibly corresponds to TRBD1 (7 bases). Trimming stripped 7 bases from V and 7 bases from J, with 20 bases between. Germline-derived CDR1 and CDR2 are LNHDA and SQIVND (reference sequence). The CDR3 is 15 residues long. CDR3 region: CASTDGQAGRNEQFF. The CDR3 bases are TGTGCCAGTACTGACGGACAGGCGGGAAGAAATGAGCAGTTCTTC.

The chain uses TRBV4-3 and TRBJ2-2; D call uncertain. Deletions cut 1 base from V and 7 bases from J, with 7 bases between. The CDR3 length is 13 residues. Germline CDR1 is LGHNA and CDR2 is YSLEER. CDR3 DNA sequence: TGCGCCAGCAGCCAAGGGGTCCTCGGGGAGCTGTTTTTT. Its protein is CASSQGVLGELFF.

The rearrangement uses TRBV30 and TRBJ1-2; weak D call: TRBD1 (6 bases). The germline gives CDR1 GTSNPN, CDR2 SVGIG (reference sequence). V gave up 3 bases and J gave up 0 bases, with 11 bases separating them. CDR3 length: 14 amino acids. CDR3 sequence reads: CAWSRGLSNYGYTF. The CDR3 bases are TGTGCCTGGAGCAGGGGACTTTCTAACTATGGCTACACCTTC.

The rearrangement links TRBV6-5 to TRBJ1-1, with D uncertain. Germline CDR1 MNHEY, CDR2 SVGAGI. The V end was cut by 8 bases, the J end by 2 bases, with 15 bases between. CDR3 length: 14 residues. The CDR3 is CASVGRKTNTEAFF. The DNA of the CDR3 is TGTGCCAGCGTTGGCAGGAAGACTAACACTGAAGCTTTCTTT.

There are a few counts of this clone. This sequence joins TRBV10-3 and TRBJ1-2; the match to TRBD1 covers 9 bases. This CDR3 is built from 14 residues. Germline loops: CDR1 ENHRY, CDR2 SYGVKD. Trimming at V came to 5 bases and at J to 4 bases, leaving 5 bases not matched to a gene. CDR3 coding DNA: TGTGCCATCAGTCCCGACAGGGGGTTCTATGGCTACACCTTC. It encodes CAISPDRGFYGYTF.

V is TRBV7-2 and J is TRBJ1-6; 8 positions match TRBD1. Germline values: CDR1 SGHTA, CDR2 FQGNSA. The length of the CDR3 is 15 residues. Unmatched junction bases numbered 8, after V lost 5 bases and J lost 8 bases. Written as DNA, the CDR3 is TGTGCCAGCAGCCCAGAGGGACAGGTTGATTCACCCCTCCACTTT. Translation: CASSPEGQVDSPLHF. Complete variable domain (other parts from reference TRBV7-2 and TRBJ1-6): GAGVSQSPSNKVTEKGKDVELRCDPISGHTALYWYRQSLGQGLEFLIYFQGNSAPDKSGLPSDRFSAERTGGSVSTLTIQRTQQEDSAVYLCASSPEGQVDSPLHFGNGTRLTVT.

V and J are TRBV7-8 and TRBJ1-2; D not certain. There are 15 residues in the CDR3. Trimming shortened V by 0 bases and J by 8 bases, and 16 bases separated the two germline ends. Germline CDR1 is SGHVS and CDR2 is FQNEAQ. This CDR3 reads CASSLATNRGEGYTF. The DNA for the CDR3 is TGTGCCAGCAGCTTAGCGACTAACCGAGGAGAAGGCTACACCTTC.

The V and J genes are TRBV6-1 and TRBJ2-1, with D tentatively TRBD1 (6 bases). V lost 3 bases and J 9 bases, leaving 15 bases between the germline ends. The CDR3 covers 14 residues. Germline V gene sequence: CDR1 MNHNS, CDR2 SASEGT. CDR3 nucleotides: TGTGCCAGCAGTGATCAGGGGCAGGTATCTGAGCAGTTCTTC. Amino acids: CASSDQGQVSEQFF.

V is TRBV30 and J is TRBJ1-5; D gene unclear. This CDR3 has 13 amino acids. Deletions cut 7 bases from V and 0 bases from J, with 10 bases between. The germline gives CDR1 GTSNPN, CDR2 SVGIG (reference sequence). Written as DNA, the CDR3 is TGTGCCTTACAGACGGATAGCAATCAGCCCCAGCATTTT. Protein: CALQTDSNQPQHF.

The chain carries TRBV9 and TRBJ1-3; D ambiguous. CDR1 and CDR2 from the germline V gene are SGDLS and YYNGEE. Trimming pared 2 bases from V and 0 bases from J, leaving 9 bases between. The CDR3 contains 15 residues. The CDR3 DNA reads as TGTGCCAGCAGCGTCGGACTGAACTCTGGAAACACCATATATTTT. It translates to CASSVGLNSGNTIYF.

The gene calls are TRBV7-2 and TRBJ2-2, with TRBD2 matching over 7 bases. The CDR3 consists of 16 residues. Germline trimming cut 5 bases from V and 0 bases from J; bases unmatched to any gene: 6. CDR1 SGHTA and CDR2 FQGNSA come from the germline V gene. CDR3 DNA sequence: TGTGCCAGCAGCCCCATGGGGGGGACGAACACCGGGGAGCTGTTTTTT. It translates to CASSPMGGTNTGELFF.

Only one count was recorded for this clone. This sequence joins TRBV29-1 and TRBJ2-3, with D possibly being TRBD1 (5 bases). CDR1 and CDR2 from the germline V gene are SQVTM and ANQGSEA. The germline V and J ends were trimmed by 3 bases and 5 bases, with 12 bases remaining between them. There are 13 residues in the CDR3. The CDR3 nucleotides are TGCAGCGTTGACGGCAGGGTTAAAGATACGCAGTATTTT. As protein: CSVDGRVKDTQYF.